This entry is about one TCR beta chain. This sample was taken from a study of shared clonotypes between healthy human individuals. J lost 3 bases, V lost 4 bases, and 9 bases had no gene match. Germline V gives CDR1 SGHDT, CDR2 YYEEEE. The CDR3 spans 16 residues. This table comes from immunoSEQ multiplex PCR, and its TCRdb copy is limited to in-frame clones, with some not included. The sample has fewer than 550,000 clones, 60% to 80% seen once; the top ten hold approximately 12%. The TCR comes from a woman aged 40 to 50 in good health. Some clones in this sample may be carry-over from other donors' samples. Source material: PBMCs. This chain links TRBV5-6 with TRBJ2-1, with 8 positions matching TRBD1. Here the CDR3 DNA reads TGTGCCAGCAGCGGTGGGACAGGAGCTTACTACAATGAGCAGTTCTTC. This gives the protein CASSGGTGAYYNEQFF.